What follows is one TCR beta chain and its context. Method: immunoSEQ multiplex PCR; TCRdb's copy keeps in-frame clones and lacks some. The profile shows tens of thousands of clones, 70% to 90% of them singletons. These data are taken from a study of T cell changes during pregnancy in multiple sclerosis. The input for sequencing was CD8+ T cells from peripheral blood mononuclear cells, taken after pregnancy. This TCR derives from a female donor in good health, enrolled as a control in a pregnancy study.

The CDR3 loop is CASSSLRVYQPQHF. The CDR3 nucleotides are TGTGCCAGTAGTAGCCTGAGGGTTTATCAGCCCCAGCATTTT. The V and J genes are TRBV19 and TRBJ1-5; D unclear. Trimming stripped 4 bases from V and 5 bases from J, with 12 bases between. CDR3 length equals 14 residues. Germline V CDR1 and CDR2: LNHDA, SQIVND (reference sequence).